This T cell receptor (beta chain) was sequenced during a study of blood T cell repertoires in COVID-19. Looking at the study overall: Spain, Italy and the United States supplied samples that represented acute and convalescent COVID-19. Nucleic acid was either cDNA or gDNA, and it came from T cells, B-cell-depleted T cells, or PBMCs.

Original processing notes: The assay estimated nucleated cells by amplifying reference gene primers. Libraries were prepared by immunoSEQ multiplex PCR; TCRdb keeps only in-frame clonotypes and omits some of them. V, J and clone size are those of that table, while D and trimming were read from the DNA. This sample has about 150,000 clones, with roughly four fifths found just once. Germline loops: CDR1 MNHEY, CDR2 SVGAGI. V shed 8 bases, J shed 1 base, and the junction held 5 bases outside the gene matches. The CDR3 consists of 15 residues. Material for sequencing was peripheral blood. The chain carries TRBV6-5 and TRBJ1-1, with TRBD1 matching 12 bases. The receptor was derived from a woman older than 75 with acute or convalescent COVID-19. The CDR3 here is CASGDRGRENTEAFF. The CDR3, as DNA: TGTGCCAGCGGGGACAGGGGGCGAGAGAACACTGAAGCTTTCTTT.